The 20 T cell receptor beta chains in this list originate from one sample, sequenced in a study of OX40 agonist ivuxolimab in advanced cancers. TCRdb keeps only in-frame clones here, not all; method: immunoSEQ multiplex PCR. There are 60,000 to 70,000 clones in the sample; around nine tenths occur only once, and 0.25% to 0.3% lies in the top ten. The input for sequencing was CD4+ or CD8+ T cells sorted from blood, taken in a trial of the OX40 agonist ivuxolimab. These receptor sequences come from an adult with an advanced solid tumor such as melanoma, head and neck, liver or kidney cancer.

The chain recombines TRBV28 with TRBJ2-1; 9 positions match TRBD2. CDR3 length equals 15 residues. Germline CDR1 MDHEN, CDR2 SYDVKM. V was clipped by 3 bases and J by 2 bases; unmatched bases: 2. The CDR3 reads CASSFSSGTYNEQFF. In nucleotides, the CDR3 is TGTGCCAGCAGTTTTTCTAGCGGGACCTACAATGAGCAGTTCTTC.

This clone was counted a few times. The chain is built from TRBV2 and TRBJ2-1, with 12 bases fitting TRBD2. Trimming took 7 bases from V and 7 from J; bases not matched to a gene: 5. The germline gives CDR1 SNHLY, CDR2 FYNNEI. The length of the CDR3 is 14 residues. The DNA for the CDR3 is TGTGCCAGCAAAAGGACTAGCGGGACTAATGAGCAGTTCTTC. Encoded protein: CASKRTSGTNEQFF.

CDR3 amino acids: CATQTGHSGNTIYF. The CDR3 nucleotides read TGTGCCACCCAGACAGGCCACTCTGGAAACACCATATATTTT. The chain uses TRBV2 and TRBJ1-3; D might be TRBD1 (6 bases). V was trimmed by 10 bases and J by 0 bases, leaving 13 bases between them. The CDR3 runs to 14 residues. CDR1 and CDR2 from the germline V gene are SNHLY and FYNNEI. Complete variable domain (other parts from reference TRBV2 and TRBJ1-3): EPEVTQTPSHQVTQMGQEVILRCVPISNHLYFYWYRQILGQKVEFLVSFYNNEISEKSEIFDDQFSVERPDGSNFTLKIRSTKLEDSAMYFCATQTGHSGNTIYFGEGSWLTVV.

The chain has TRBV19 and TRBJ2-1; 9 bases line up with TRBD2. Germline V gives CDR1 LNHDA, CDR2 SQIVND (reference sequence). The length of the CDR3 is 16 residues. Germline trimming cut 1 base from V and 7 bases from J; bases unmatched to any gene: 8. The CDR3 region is CASSIGGRAERNEQFF. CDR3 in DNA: TGTGCCAGTAGTATAGGCGGGAGGGCCGAAAGGAATGAGCAGTTCTTC. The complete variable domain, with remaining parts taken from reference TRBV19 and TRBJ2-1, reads DGGITQSPKYLFRKEGQNVTLSCEQNLNHDAMYWYRQDPGQGLRLIYYSQIVNDFQKGDIAEGYSVSREKKESFPLTVTSAQKNPTAFYLCASSIGGRAERNEQFFGPGTRLTVL.

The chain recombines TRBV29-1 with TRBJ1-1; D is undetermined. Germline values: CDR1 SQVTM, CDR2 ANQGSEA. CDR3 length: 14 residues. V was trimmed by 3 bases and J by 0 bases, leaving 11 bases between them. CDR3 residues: CSVESRGLNTEAFF. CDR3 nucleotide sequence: TGCAGCGTTGAGTCCCGGGGTCTGAACACTGAAGCTTTCTTT.

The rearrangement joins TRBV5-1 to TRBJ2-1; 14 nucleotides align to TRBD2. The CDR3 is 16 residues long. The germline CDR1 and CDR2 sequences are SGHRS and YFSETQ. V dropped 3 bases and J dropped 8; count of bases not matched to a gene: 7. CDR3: CASSSGLAGVGDEQFF. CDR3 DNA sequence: TGCGCCAGCAGCTCGGGACTAGCGGGAGTTGGCGATGAGCAGTTCTTC.

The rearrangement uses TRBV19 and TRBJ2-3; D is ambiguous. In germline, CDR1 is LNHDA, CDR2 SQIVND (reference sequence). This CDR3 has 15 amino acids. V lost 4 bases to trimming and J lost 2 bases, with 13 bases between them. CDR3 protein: CASSSRQDLTDTQYF. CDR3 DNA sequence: TGTGCCAGTAGTAGTCGTCAGGACCTCACAGATACGCAGTATTTT.

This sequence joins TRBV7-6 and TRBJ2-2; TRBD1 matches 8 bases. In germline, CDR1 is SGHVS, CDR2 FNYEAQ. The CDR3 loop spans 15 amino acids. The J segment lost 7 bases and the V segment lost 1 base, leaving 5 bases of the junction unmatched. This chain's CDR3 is CASSLGTGRSGELFF. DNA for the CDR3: TGTGCCAGCAGCTTAGGGACAGGGCGGAGCGGGGAGCTGTTTTTT.

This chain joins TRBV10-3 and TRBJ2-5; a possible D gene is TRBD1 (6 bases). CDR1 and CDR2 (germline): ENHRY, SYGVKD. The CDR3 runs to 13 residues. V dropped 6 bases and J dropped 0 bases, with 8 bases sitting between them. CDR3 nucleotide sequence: TGTGCCATCAGGAGGACAGACCAAGAGACCCAGTACTTC. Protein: CAIRRTDQETQYF.

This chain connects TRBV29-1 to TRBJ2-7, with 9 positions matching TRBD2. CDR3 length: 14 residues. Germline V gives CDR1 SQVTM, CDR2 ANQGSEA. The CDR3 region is CSGSSGRGAHEQYF. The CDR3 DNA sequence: TGCAGTGGAAGTAGCGGGAGAGGTGCTCACGAGCAGTACTTC.

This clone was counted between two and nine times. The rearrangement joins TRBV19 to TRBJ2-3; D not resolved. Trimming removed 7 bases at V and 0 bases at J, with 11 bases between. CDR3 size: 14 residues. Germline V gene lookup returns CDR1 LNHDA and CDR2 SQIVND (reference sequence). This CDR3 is CASKAGPSTDTQYF. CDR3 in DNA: TGTGCCAGTAAGGCAGGACCTAGCACAGATACGCAGTATTTT.

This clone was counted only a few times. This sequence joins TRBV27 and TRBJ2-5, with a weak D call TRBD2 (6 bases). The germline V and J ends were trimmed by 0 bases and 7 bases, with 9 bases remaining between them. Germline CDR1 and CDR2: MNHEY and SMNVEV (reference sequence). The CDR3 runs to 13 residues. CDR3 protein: CASSLSPSATQYF. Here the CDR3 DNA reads TGTGCCAGCAGTTTATCACCTAGCGCGACCCAGTACTTC.

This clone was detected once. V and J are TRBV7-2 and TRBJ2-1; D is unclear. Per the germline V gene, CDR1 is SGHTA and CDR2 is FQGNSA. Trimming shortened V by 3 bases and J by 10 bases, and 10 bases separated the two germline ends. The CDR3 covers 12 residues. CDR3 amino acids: CASSFPPGEQFF. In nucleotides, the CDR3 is TGTGCCAGCAGCTTCCCTCCCGGCGAGCAGTTCTTC.

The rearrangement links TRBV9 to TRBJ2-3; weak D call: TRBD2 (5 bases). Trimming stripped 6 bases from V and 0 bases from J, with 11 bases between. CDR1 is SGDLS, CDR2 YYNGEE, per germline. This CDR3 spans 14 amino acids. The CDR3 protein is CASTGGLSTDTQYF. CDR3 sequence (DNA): TGTGCCAGCACCGGAGGACTTAGCACAGATACGCAGTATTTT. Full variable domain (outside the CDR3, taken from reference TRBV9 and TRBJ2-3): DSGVTQTPKHLITATGQRVTLRCSPRSGDLSVYWYQQSLDQGLQFLIQYYNGEERAKGNILERFSAQQFPDLHSELNLSSLELGDSALYFCASTGGLSTDTQYFGPGTRLTVL.

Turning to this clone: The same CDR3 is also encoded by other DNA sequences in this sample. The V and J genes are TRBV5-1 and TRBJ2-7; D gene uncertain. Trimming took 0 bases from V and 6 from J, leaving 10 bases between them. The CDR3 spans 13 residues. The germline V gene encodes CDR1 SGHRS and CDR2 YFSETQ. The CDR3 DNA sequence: TGCGCCAGCAGCTTGGGCACTGGCAGCGAGCAGTACTTC. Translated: CASSLGTGSEQYF.

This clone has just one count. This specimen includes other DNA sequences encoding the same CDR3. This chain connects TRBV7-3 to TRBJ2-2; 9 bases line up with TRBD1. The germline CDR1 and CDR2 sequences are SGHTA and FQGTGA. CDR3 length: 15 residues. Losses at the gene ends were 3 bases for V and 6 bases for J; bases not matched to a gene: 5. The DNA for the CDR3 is TGTGCCAGCAGCTTGGGGACAGGGCTGCCCGGGGAGCTGTTTTTT. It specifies CASSLGTGLPGELFF.

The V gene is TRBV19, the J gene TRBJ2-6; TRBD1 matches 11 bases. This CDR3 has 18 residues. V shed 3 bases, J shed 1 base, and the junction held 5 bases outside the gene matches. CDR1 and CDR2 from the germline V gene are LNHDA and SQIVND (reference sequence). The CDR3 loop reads CASSILRDRGSGANVLTF. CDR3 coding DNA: TGTGCCAGTAGTATTCTCCGGGACAGGGGGTCTGGGGCCAACGTCCTGACTTTC.

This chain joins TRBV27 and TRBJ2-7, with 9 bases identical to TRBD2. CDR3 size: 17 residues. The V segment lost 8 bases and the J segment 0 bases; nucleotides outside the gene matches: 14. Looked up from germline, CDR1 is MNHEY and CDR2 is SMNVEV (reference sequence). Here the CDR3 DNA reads TGTGCCAGCCAACGAATCGCGCTAGCGGGAAGCTCCTACGAGCAGTACTTC. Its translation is CASQRIALAGSSYEQYF.

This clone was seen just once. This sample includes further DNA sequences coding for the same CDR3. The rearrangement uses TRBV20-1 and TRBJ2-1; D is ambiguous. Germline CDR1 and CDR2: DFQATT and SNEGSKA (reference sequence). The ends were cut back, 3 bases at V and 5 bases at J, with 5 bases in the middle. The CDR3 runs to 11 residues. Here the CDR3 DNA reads TGCAGTGCTAGCGGAAACAATGAGCAGTTCTTC. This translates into CSASGNNEQFF.

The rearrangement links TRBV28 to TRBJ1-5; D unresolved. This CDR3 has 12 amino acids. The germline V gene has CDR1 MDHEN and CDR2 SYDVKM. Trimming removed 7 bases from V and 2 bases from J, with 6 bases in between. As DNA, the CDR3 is TGTGCCAGCAAATCAGGCAATCAGCCCCAGCATTTT. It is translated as CASKSGNQPQHF.